This TCR beta chain was identified in a study of identical twins. TCRdb reanalysed the 5' RACE reads using MiXCR and keeps one entry per CDR3 protein. The sample shows around 140,000 distinct CDR3 sequences, under 4.5% of them seen only once. The germline CDR1 and CDR2 sequences are MDHEN and SYDVKM. The CDR3 has 12 residues. J lost 5 bases, V lost 3 bases, and 0 bases had no gene match. V usage is TRBV28 and J usage is TRBJ2-7; 8 nucleotides align to TRBD1. What was sequenced was memory T cells sorted from blood. This sequence originates from a man aged 18 to 30 in good health. The CDR3 here is CASSFRGHEQYF. For the CDR3, the DNA is TGTGCCAGCAGTTTCAGGGGGCACGAGCAGTACTTC.